This T cell receptor (beta chain) was sequenced for a study of T cell changes during pregnancy in multiple sclerosis. Produced via immunoSEQ multiplex PCR; TCRdb's table is partial and in-frame only. Among about 38,000 clones listed, roughly 90% were seen once. CDR1 and CDR2 from the germline V gene are MDHEN and SYDVKM. CDR3 length equals 16 residues. Unmatched junction bases numbered 8, after V lost 5 bases and J lost 0 bases. The origin of this receptor is a female donor with multiple sclerosis, enrolled in a pregnancy study. Sequencing was performed on CD8+ T cells from peripheral blood mononuclear cells, taken in the third trimester of pregnancy. V gene TRBV28 combines with J gene TRBJ2-3; TRBD1 matches at 7 bases. CDR3 sequence (DNA): TGTGCCAGCAGTCCCCACCCGACAGGGAGCACAGATACGCAGTATTTT. This translates into CASSPHPTGSTDTQYF.